These 8 T cell receptor beta chains were sequenced from one sample in a study of blood T cell repertoires in COVID-19. TCRdb keeps only in-frame clones here, not all; method: immunoSEQ multiplex PCR. This table has roughly 200,000 clones, about 85% appearing once. Material for sequencing was PBMCs or T cells enriched from blood (not recorded which). These TCRs come from a woman in her thirties or forties in a cohort exposed to, infected with or recovered from COVID-19 (not recorded which).

The rearrangement uses TRBV24-1 and TRBJ2-1; TRBD2 is a possible D gene (6 bases). Per germline, CDR1 KGHDR and CDR2 SFDVKD. The CDR3 spans 16 residues. V was clipped by 3 bases and J by 1 base, with 12 bases between them. As DNA, the CDR3 is TGTGCCACCAGTGATCTGACGACTAGTTCCTACAATGAGCAGTTCTTC. Its protein product is CATSDLTTSSYNEQFF.

In this sample, this clone turned up once. This sequence joins TRBV11-3 and TRBJ2-7; a weak D match, TRBD2 (6 bases). The germline V gene encodes CDR1 SGHNT and CDR2 YENEEA. The CDR3 is made up of 15 amino acids. V was cut by 4 bases and J by 2 bases, with 15 bases left in between. In nucleotides, the CDR3 is TGTGCCAGCAGCTCCCGGGACTTTTCGCCCTACGAGCAGTACTTC. Protein: CASSSRDFSPYEQYF.

In this sample, this clone turned up a few times. The chain links TRBV7-9 to TRBJ1-1; possibly TRBD1 for D (6 bases). The V end lost 3 bases, the J end lost 5 bases, and 10 bases lay between the germline ends. This CDR3 has 13 residues. CDR1 is SEHNR and CDR2 is FQNEAQ in the germline V gene (reference sequence). The CDR3 sequence is CASSFGTSTEAFF. CDR3 sequence (DNA): TGTGCCAGCAGCTTCGGGACATCAACTGAAGCTTTCTTT.

This rearrangement joins TRBV7-9 to TRBJ2-1; D remains ambiguous. Germline V gene lookup returns CDR1 SEHNR and CDR2 FQNEAQ (reference sequence). The CDR3 has 13 residues. Trimming stripped 4 bases from V and 4 bases from J, with 8 bases between. This chain's CDR3 is CASSSSSYNEQFF. As DNA, the CDR3 is TGTGCCAGCAGCTCGTCCTCGTACAATGAGCAGTTCTTC.

The J gene is TRBJ2-2, the V gene TRBV7-2, with 11 bases aligning to TRBD2. The germline V gene encodes CDR1 SGHTA and CDR2 FQGNSA. The CDR3 has 15 amino acids. The V and J ends lost 5 bases and 4 bases, in that order; junction bases with no gene match: 3. CDR3 in amino acids: CASSELAGATGELFF. The DNA for the CDR3 is TGTGCCAGCAGCGAACTAGCGGGAGCCACCGGGGAGCTGTTTTTT. The variable domain in full, completed from reference TRBV7-2 and TRBJ2-2, reads GAGVSQSPSNKVTEKGKDVELRCDPISGHTALYWYRQSLGQGLEFLIYFQGNSAPDKSGLPSDRFSAERTGGSVSTLTIQRTQQEDSAVYLCASSELAGATGELFFGEGSRLTVL.

V and J are TRBV5-4 and TRBJ2-7; no clear D gene. The CDR3 covers 12 residues. Germline V gene data show CDR1 as SGHNT and CDR2 as YYREEE (reference sequence). Trimming removed 1 base at V and 6 bases at J, with 8 bases between. CDR3 nucleotides: TGTGCCAGCAGCTTGAAAGATAGCGAGCAGTACTTC. This sequence encodes CASSLKDSEQYF.

This clone was seen a handful of times. The genes are TRBV27 and TRBJ2-7; 8 nucleotides align to TRBD1. The V and J ends lost 3 bases and 5 bases, in that order; junction bases with no gene match: 6. The CDR3 totals 14 residues. Germline CDR1 reads MNHEY; CDR2 reads SMNVEV (reference sequence). CDR3 loop: CASSFQGAMNEQYF. Written as DNA, the CDR3 is TGTGCCAGCAGTTTTCAGGGGGCGATGAACGAGCAGTACTTC.

There are a few counts of this clone. The chain has TRBV7-6 and TRBJ2-1; the match to TRBD2 covers 8 bases. The CDR3 has 16 amino acids. CDR1 SGHVS and CDR2 FNYEAQ come from the germline V gene. V gave up 1 base and J gave up 4 bases; unmatched junction bases: 6. The CDR3 sequence: CASSLGRSGEYNEQFF. CDR3 DNA sequence: TGTGCCAGCAGCTTAGGTCGTAGCGGGGAATACAATGAGCAGTTCTTC.